Here is one T cell receptor beta chain with its context. Original analysis: By means of reference gene primer amplification, nucleated cell counts were estimated. The protocol was immunoSEQ multiplex PCR, while the TCRdb copy is restricted to in-frame clones and leaves out a portion. V, J and clone size derive from that table, while D and trimming were established from the DNA sequence. There are over 200,000 clones in the sample; around 86% occur only once, and roughly 9.8% lies in the top ten. This specimen comes from a study of blood T cell repertoires in COVID-19. About the study: The cDNA or gDNA used as material had been derived from T cells, B-cell-depleted T cells, or PBMCs.

CDR3 length: 14 amino acids. In germline, CDR1 is MNHEY, CDR2 SVGEGT. V was shortened by 6 bases and J by 2 bases, with 11 bases between the two germline ends. The rearrangement joins TRBV6-2 or TRBV6-3 to TRBJ1-5; TRBD1 is a possible D gene (5 bases). The sequenced sample consisted of peripheral blood. The sequence came from a man aged 40-49 years who had recovered from COVID-19. The CDR3, as DNA: TGTGCCAGCAGCCTTTGGGGGGGCAATCAGCCCCAGCATTTT. Its protein is CASSLWGGNQPQHF.